This is a list of T cell receptor beta chains from one sample in a study of blood T cell repertoires in COVID-19. The method was immunoSEQ multiplex PCR; TCRdb's version includes in-frame clones alone and lacks a portion of them. The sample holds fewer than 250,000 clones, around 80% seen once. The sequenced sample was peripheral blood. Every receptor here comes from a man aged 50-59 years with active or convalescent COVID-19. Both conserved end residues are part of each CDR3. The D gene is left open where the match is weak. Only some rows state a clone size, as once, few, many or a class for expanded clones.

V,D,J,size,CDR3,DNA
TRBV7-2,NA,TRBJ1-1,NA,CASSLLRGNTEAFF,TGTGCCAGCAGCTTATTGCGAGGGAACACTGAAGCTTTCTTT
TRBV19,TRBD1,TRBJ1-1,NA,CASVNQGAFEAFF,TGTGCCAGTGTAAATCAGGGGGCTTTTGAAGCTTTCTTT
TRBV6-1,NA,TRBJ1-6,NA,CASSEVEGGISYNSPLHF,TGTGCCAGCAGTGAAGTGGAAGGGGGTATCTCCTATAATTCACCCCTCCACTTT
TRBV6-6,TRBD1,TRBJ1-5,NA,CASSSGTGYSNQPQHF,TGTGCCAGCAGTTCCGGGACAGGGTATAGCAATCAGCCCCAGCATTTT
TRBV7-9,NA,TRBJ1-5,NA,CASSLWEGSNQPQHF,TGTGCCAGCAGCTTATGGGAGGGAAGCAATCAGCCCCAGCATTTT
TRBV6-5,NA,TRBJ1-1,many,CASSYWQGRTEAFF,TGTGCCAGCAGTTACTGGCAGGGAAGAACTGAAGCTTTCTTT
TRBV7-2,TRBD2,TRBJ2-5,once,CASSFSSSGSFPGTQYF,TGTGCCAGCAGCTTCTCTTCTAGCGGGTCCTTTCCAGGGACCCAGTACTTC
TRBV6-6,TRBD2,TRBJ2-1,NA,CASSPTGGGGNEQFF,TGTGCCAGCAGCCCGACCGGCGGGGGGGGGAATGAGCAGTTCTTC
TRBV18,NA,TRBJ1-2,NA,CASSPSWASNYGYTF,TGTGCCAGCTCACCATCTTGGGCATCAAACTATGGCTACACCTTC
TRBV30,TRBD2,TRBJ2-1,few,CAWSVRLASSYNEQFF,TGTGCCTGGAGTGTCAGACTAGCGTCCTCCTACAATGAGCAGTTCTTC
TRBV7-2,NA,TRBJ1-1,NA,CASRRGGGTEAFF,TGTGCCAGCAGAAGGGGTGGTGGCACTGAAGCTTTCTTT
TRBV6-2/TRBV6-3,TRBD1,TRBJ1-1,once,CASSPPKTGVDTEAFF,TGTGCCAGCAGTCCCCCTAAGACAGGGGTCGACACTGAAGCTTTCTTT
TRBV6-6,NA,TRBJ1-6,NA,CASSYQGRESPLHF,TGTGCCAGCAGTTACCAGGGTCGAGAATCACCCCTCCACTTT
TRBV29-1,TRBD1,TRBJ2-5,NA,CSVGDRVRETQYF,TGCAGCGTTGGGGACAGGGTGCGAGAGACCCAGTACTTC
TRBV2,NA,TRBJ2-3,NA,CASSFQEGVTDTQYF,TGTGCCAGCAGTTTCCAGGAGGGTGTGACAGATACGCAGTATTTT
TRBV6-5,TRBD1,TRBJ2-5,NA,CATAGRDRGEETQYF,TGTGCCACTGCGGGGAGGGACAGGGGTGAGGAGACCCAGTACTTC
TRBV14,TRBD2,TRBJ2-2,NA,CASSPRLAGGLLTGELFF,TGTGCCAGCAGCCCACGACTAGCGGGGGGACTTCTCACCGGGGAGCTGTTTTTT
TRBV6-5,TRBD1,TRBJ1-5,NA,CASSPYTGGVQPQHF,TGTGCCAGCAGCCCATATACAGGGGGAGTTCAGCCCCAGCATTTT
TRBV3-1/TRBV3-2,NA,TRBJ1-1,NA,CASSFSGNTEAFF,TGTGCCAGCAGCTTTTCGGGGAACACTGAAGCTTTCTTT
TRBV15,TRBD1,TRBJ2-7,few,CATSREAQGAYEQYF,TGTGCCACCAGCAGAGAGGCACAGGGGGCATACGAGCAGTACTTC
TRBV10-2,TRBD2,TRBJ2-7,NA,CASKSGTSGTPGYF,TGCGCCAGCAAATCCGGGACTAGCGGGACCCCGGGGTACTTC
TRBV10-3,NA,TRBJ1-1,NA,CAISPDQGYGAFF,TGTGCCATCAGTCCCGACCAGGGATATGGAGCTTTCTTT
TRBV9,NA,TRBJ2-6,NA,CASSVSSGANVLTF,TGTGCCAGCAGCGTTAGCTCTGGGGCCAACGTCCTGACTTTC